The clone carrying this TCR beta chain was recorded a few times. What it binds is unknown. Distinct nucleotide sequences in the sample also encode this CDR3. This sample is drawn from a study of shared clonotypes between healthy human individuals. In the naive CD8 group, cells lacked CD45RO and were positively selected for CCR7, so terminally differentiated effector memory CD45RA+ cells were left out. Study findings and constraints: When compared with the clonotypes that were shared by all four sorted-subset donors, the non-shared clonotypes turned out to have lower generation probabilities.

The CDR3 has 14 amino acids. CDR1 and CDR2 (germline): MNHEY, SMNVEV (reference sequence). The ends were cut back, 1 base at V and 2 bases at J, with 7 bases in the middle. Deep was the level at which the assay was run. Some clones are missing from TCRdb's copy, which holds only in-frame ones; the method was immunoSEQ multiplex PCR. This sample yields roughly 890,000 clones, of which almost 95% are seen a single time; less than 25% belongs to the top ten. J is TRBJ2-3 and V is TRBV27; no clear D. The sequence derives from a man aged 25-45 years in good health. Sequencing was performed on naive CD8+ T cells sorted from blood. The chain's CDR3 is CASSLLDVTDTQYF. The CDR3 nucleotides read TGTGCCAGCAGTTTATTAGACGTCACAGATACGCAGTATTTT.